This TCR beta chain is from a study of CD8 T cells in Susac syndrome. The RNA, roughly 0.5 to 1 ug, was put through reverse transcription using random hexamers. TCRdb used MiXCR to reprocess the immunoSEQ multiplex PCR reads, holding one entry per CDR3 protein. The sample includes about 19,000 distinct CDR3 sequences, around 95% seen only once; the top ten take less than 0.3%. This clonotype was detected only once. The sample comprised CD8+ T cells from PBMCs. The TCR comes from a human donor in good health.

Written as DNA, the CDR3 is TGTGCCAGCAGTTTATTGGTCTCGTGGGACACTCAGGGCTACACCTTC. This codes for CASSLLVSWDTQGYTF. The gene calls are TRBV12-3 or TRBV12-4 and TRBJ1-2; D perhaps matches TRBD1 (6 bases). The CDR3 has 16 residues. V was pared by 2 bases and J by 8 bases, with 21 bases between.